This T cell receptor (beta chain) was recorded in a study of regulatory T cells in long-lasting Graves disease. Study details: Newly diagnosed Graves' patients had under 3 months of antithyroid drugs.

With 7 bases removed from V and 4 bases from J, the gap between germline ends came to 14 bases. Germline CDR1 reads SQVTM; CDR2 reads ANQGSEA. The CDR3 is 13 residues long. Regarding time point: newly diagnosed GD, antithyroid drugs for less than 3 months. After RNA was extracted from PBMCs, the TCR library was made from it. Library construction for TCR beta used iRepertoire HTBI primers and Arm-PCR of CDR3 regions. In TCRdb, the multiplex PCR reads were re-called with MiXCR into one record per CDR3 protein. This table has a few hundred thousand distinct CDR3 sequences, around 19% appearing once. This sample was shared with a second study, whose subject was T cells in Graves' hyperthyroidism and ophthalmopathy. That report adds: Ophthalmopathy got predicted by the model a median about six months before its onset.

This TCR was recovered from a young woman with Graves disease. J is TRBJ1-3 and V is TRBV29-1, with D unresolved. The sequences come from peripheral blood mononuclear cells (PBMCs), collected at new diagnosis, from a patient treated with antithyroid drugs. CDR3 in amino acids: CSAENTGGNTIYF. CDR3 coding DNA: TGCAGCGCGGAAAACACGGGAGGAAACACCATATATTTT.